This T cell receptor beta chain was identified during a study of breast tumors, draining lymph nodes, adjacent tissues. With regard to this clonotype: Antigen specificity is unknown. A single base separates this from a much larger clone, so it may be a read error.

This CDR3 region has 15 residues. The germline V gene has CDR1 DFQATT and CDR2 SNEGSKA (reference sequence). V was clipped by 0 bases and J by 4 bases, with 15 bases between them. Study-wide points: Tumor repertoires ranked between lymph nodes and nontumor tissue in diversity, with V and J gene preferences. Most tumor T cells seemingly derive from lymph node, then expand in tumor. Tumor and nontumor repertoires were significantly more similar in luminal-like than in basal-like breast cancer.

Axillary draining lymph nodes of breast cancer patients supplied the node samples. In TCRdb, the multiplex PCR reads were re-called with MiXCR into one record per CDR3 protein. The sample has around 290,000 distinct CDR3 sequences, about 30% seen once. J is TRBJ1-2 and V is TRBV20-1; D gene unclear. The sequencing input was axillary lymph node tissue. The sequence derives from a female donor with breast cancer. Some clones in this sample may be carry-over from other donors' samples. The CDR3 is CSARDLLQAAYGYTF. In DNA, the CDR3 is TGCAGTGCTAGAGATTTACTGCAGGCAGCCTATGGCTACACCTTC.